This T cell receptor beta chain comes out of a study of vaccination effects on CD4 cells after COVID-19. Study context: Post-vaccine sampling took place a median of 72 days after the second dose. Study-wide points: Marked clonal contraction was seen in infection- and vaccine-induced clones late after vaccination.

Using immunoSEQ multiplex PCR, the repertoire was profiled, and TCRdb retains in-frame clones only, with some absent. The sample holds 25,000 to 30,000 clones, 80% to 85% seen once. Germline CDR1 and CDR2: MGHRA and YSYEKL. The CDR3 sequence is 13 residues long. The trim removed 6 bases at V and 0 bases at J, leaving 1 base unmatched. In regard to this clone: Its specificity is unknown.

Before sequencing took place, the ViraFEST assay used viral peptide pools to expand antigen-specific CD4+ T cells. Investigators separated out CD4+ T cells once about eleven days of culture had passed. Every participant took two doses of the BNT162b2 or mRNA-1273 vaccine. Researchers reported culturing 2 million or so PBMC in each well, adding around 10 IU/ml IL-2 and about 9.5 ug/ml peptides. In the cultures, half the medium was exchanged for IL-2 medium on days 3 and 7. This chain links TRBV4-1 with TRBJ1-1, with 7 positions matching TRBD1. This receptor was identified in a human donor who received a COVID-19 vaccine. Some clones in this sample may be carry-over from other donors' samples. This sample comprised CD4+ T cells from PBMCs cultured with SARS-CoV-2 spike peptides, obtained after COVID-19 vaccination. The CDR3 nucleotides are TGCGCCAGCAGGGGACAGTTGAACACTGAAGCTTTCTTT. It is translated as CASRGQLNTEAFF.